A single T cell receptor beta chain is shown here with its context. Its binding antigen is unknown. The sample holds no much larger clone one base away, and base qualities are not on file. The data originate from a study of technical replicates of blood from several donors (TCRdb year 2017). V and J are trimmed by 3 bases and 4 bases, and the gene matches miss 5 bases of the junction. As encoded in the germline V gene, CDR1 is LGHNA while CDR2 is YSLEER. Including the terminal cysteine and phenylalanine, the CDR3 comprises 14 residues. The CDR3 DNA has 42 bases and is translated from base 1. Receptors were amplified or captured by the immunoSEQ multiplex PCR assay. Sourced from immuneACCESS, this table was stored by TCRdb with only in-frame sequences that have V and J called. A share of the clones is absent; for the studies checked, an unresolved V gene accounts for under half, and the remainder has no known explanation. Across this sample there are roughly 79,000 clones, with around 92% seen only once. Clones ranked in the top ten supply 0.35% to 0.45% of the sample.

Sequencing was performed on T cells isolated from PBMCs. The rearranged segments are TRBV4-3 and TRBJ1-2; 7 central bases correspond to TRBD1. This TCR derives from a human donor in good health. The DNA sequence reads TGCGCCAGCAGCCACCGACAGGGAGCCTATGGCTACACCTTC. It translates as CASSHRQGAYGYTF.